The 8 T cell receptor beta chains listed next were all sequenced from one sample in a study of shared clonotypes between healthy human individuals. The data were produced by immunoSEQ multiplex PCR, yet TCRdb's version contains in-frame clones alone and is incomplete. This table holds 800,000 to 1,200,000 clones, 75% to 85% found once. The sequenced sample consisted of memory CD4+ T cells from PBMCs. This sample's subset: CD45RA-negative fraction. The origin of the receptors is a young man in good health. Some clones in this sample may be carry-over from other donors' samples.

The chain carries TRBV6-5 and TRBJ1-3; unclear D gene. Germline V gene sequence: CDR1 MNHEY, CDR2 SVGAGI. Trimming took off 6 bases at V and 1 base at J, with 4 bases between the two ends. The CDR3 length is 12 residues. The CDR3 region is CASRGSGNTIYF. The CDR3, as DNA: TGTGCCAGCAGGGGATCTGGAAACACCATATATTTT.

The chain combines TRBV30 with TRBJ1-1; no reliable D call. In germline, CDR1 is GTSNPN, CDR2 SVGIG (reference sequence). With 0 bases removed from V and 11 bases from J, the gap between germline ends came to 16 bases. The CDR3 has 13 residues. CDR3 DNA sequence: TGTGCCTGGAGTGTTTCGACCCGGCAGGCCGCTTTCTTT. This translates into CAWSVSTRQAAFF.

This chain connects TRBV2 to TRBJ2-7, with unresolved D. The CDR3 totals 12 residues. Trimming removed 5 bases at V and 4 bases at J, with 9 bases between. Germline CDR1 reads SNHLY; CDR2 reads FYNNEI. CDR3 sequence: CASSQQMYEQYF. The CDR3 coding sequence is TGTGCCAGCAGTCAGCAGATGTACGAGCAGTACTTC.

The CDR3: CASSLVAGGDTQYF. In DNA, the CDR3 is TGTGCCAGCAGCTTAGTAGCGGGAGGAGATACGCAGTATTTT. The chain links TRBV7-2 to TRBJ2-3; 10 bases map to TRBD2. The germline gives CDR1 SGHTA, CDR2 FQGNSA. V lost 1 base to trimming and J lost 5 bases; unmatched junction nucleotides: 0. The CDR3 covers 14 residues.

This clone has only one observation. The chain couples TRBV7-9 to TRBJ1-5; 7 nucleotides line up with TRBD1. CDR3 length: 13 residues. Per germline, CDR1 SEHNR and CDR2 FQNEAQ (reference sequence). Trimming cost V 4 bases and J 5 bases; bases outside gene matches: 2. CDR3 protein: CASSSGQYQPQHF. The CDR3, as DNA: TGTGCCAGCAGCTCGGGACAGTATCAGCCCCAGCATTTT.

This sequence joins TRBV12-2 and TRBJ2-4; TRBD2 is the table's D call and was not checked against the DNA. TRBV12-2 has pseudogene status. This CDR3 is 14 amino acids long. The CDR3 nucleotides read TGTGCAAGTCGCTTAGCTCTACGCAAAAACATTCAGTACTTC. Its protein is CASRLALRKNIQYF.

Only one count was recorded for this clone. The J gene is TRBJ2-1, the V gene TRBV18; 8 nucleotides line up with TRBD2. Germline CDR1 KGHSH, CDR2 LQKENI. Trimming took 3 bases from V and 4 from J; bases not matched to a gene: 5. The CDR3 contains 15 residues. CDR3 sequence: CASSPTGLVYNEQFF. Written as DNA, the CDR3 is TGTGCCAGCTCACCCACGGGACTAGTATACAATGAGCAGTTCTTC.

The chain has TRBV5-5 and TRBJ1-2; 8 bases match TRBD1. V trimming: 4 bases; J trimming: 1 base; junction bases outside the gene matches: 9. The CDR3 sequence is 16 residues long. The germline V gene encodes CDR1 SGHKS and CDR2 YYEKEE (reference sequence). DNA for the CDR3: TGTGCCAGCAGCCGACAGGGGAGCACCTTTAACTATGGCTACACCTTC. This sequence encodes CASSRQGSTFNYGYTF. Complete variable domain (other parts from reference TRBV5-5 and TRBJ1-2): DAGVTQSPTHLIKTRGQQVTLRCSPISGHKSVSWYQQVLGQGPQFIFQYYEKEERGRGNFPDRFSARQFPNYSSELNVNALLLGDSALYLCASSRQGSTFNYGYTFGSGTRLTVV.